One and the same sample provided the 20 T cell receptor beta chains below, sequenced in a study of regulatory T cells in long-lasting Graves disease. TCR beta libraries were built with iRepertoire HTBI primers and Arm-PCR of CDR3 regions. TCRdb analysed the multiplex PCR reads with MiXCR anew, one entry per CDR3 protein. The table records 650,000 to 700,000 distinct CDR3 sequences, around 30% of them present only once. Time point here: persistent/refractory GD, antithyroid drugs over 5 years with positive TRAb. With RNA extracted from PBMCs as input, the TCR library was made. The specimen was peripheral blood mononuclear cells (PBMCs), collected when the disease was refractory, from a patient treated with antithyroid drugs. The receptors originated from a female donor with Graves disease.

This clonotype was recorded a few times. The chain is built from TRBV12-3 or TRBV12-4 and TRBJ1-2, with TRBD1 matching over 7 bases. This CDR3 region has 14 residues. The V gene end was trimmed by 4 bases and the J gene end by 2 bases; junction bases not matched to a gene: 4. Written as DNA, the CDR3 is TGTGCCAGCAGTTGGGGACAGCGAAACTATGGCTACACCTTC. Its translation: CASSWGQRNYGYTF.

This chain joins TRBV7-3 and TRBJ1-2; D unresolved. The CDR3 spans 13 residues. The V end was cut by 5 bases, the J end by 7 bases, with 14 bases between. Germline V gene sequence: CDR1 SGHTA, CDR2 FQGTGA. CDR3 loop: CASSQAGYSGYTF. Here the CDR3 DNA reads TGTGCCAGCAGCCAGGCGGGTTACAGTGGCTACACCTTC.

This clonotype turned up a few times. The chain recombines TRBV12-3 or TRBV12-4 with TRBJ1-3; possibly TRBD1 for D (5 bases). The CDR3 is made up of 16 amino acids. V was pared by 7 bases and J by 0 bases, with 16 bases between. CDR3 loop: CASTLSPGVSGNTIYF. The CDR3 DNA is TGTGCCAGCACCCTTTCCCCGGGGGTCTCTGGAAACACCATATATTTT.

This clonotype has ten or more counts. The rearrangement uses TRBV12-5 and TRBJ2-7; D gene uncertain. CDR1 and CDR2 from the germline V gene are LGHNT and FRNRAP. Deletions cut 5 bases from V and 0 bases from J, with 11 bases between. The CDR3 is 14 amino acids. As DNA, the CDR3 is TGTGCTAGTGGTCCCGACAATAGCTCCTACGAGCAGTACTTC. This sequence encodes CASGPDNSSYEQYF.

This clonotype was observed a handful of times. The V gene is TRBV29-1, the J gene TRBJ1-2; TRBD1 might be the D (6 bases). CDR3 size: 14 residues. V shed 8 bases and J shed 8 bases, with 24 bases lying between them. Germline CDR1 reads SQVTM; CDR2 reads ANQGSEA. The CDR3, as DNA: TGCAGCATTGGGACATTCGGGATTGGGAAGGGCTACACCTTC. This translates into CSIGTFGIGKGYTF.

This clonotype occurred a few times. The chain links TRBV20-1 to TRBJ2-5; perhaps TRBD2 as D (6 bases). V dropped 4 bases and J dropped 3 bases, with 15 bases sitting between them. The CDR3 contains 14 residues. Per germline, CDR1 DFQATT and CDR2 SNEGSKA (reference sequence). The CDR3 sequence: CSATTSLAKETQYF. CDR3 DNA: TGCAGTGCTACGACCTCACTAGCCAAAGAGACCCAGTACTTC.

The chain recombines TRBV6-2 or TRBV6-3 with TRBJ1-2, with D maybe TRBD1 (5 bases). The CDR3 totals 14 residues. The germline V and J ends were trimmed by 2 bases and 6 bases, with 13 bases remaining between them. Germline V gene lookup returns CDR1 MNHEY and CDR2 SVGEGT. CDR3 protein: CASSYGGAGNGYTF. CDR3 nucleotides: TGTGCCAGCAGTTACGGCGGGGCAGGGAATGGCTACACCTTC.

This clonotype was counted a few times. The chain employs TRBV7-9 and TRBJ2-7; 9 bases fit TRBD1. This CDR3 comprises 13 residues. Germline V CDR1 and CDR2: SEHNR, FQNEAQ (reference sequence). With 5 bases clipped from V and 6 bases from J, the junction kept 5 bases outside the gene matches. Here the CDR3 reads CASSAQGAAEQYF. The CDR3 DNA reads TGTGCCAGCAGCGCACAGGGGGCGGCCGAGCAGTACTTC.

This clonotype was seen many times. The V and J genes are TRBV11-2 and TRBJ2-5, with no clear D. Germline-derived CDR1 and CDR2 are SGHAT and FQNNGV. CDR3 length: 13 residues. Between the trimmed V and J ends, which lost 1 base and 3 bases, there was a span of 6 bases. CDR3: CASSLGLEETQYF. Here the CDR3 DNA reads TGTGCCAGCAGCTTAGGTCTTGAAGAGACCCAGTACTTC.

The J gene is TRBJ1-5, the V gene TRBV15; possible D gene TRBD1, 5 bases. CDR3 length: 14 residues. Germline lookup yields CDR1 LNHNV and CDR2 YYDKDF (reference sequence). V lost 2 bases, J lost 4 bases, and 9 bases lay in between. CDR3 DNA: TGTGCCACCAGCAGAACAAGGGGAAATCAGCCCCAGCATTTT. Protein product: CATSRTRGNQPQHF.

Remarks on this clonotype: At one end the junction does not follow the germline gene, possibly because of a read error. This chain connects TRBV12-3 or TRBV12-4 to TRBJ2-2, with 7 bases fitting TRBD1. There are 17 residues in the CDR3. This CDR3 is CANSLSRQGWNTGELFF. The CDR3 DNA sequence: TGTGCCAACAGTTTATCCCGACAGGGATGGAACACCGGGGAGCTGTTTTTT.

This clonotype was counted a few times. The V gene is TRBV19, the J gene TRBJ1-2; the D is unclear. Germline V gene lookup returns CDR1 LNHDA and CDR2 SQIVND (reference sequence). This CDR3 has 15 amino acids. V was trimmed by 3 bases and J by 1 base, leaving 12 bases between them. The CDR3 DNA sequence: TGTGCCAGTAGTATTGGACGCGCCGGTAACTATGGCTACACCTTC. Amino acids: CASSIGRAGNYGYTF.

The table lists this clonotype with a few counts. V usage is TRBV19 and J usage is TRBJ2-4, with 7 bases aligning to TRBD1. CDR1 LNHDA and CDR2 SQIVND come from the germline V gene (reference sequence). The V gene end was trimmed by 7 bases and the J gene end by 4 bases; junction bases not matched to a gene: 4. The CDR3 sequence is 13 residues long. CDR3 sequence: CASIGTVKNIQYF. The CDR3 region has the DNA TGTGCCAGTATCGGGACAGTGAAAAACATTCAGTACTTC.

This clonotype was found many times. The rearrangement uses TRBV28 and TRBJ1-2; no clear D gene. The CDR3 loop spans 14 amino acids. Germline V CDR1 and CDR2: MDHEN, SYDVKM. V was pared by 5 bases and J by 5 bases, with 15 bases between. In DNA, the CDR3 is TGTGCCAGCAGTCCTTACCGCCCCCCGTATGGCTACACCTTC. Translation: CASSPYRPPYGYTF.

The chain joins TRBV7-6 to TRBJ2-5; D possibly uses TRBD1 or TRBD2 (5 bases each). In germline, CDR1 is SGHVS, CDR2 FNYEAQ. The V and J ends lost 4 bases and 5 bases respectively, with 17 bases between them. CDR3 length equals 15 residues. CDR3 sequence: CASSWGESWGETQYF. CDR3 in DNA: TGTGCCAGCAGCTGGGGAGAGTCCTGGGGGGAGACCCAGTACTTC.

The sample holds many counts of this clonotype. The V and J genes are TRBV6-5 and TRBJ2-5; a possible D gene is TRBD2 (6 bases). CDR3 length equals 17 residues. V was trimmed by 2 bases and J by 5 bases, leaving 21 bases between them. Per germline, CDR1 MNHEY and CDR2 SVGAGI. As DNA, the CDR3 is TGTGCCAGCAGTTACGGTAGAGCAGGGACTTTCCGGGAGACCCAGTACTTC. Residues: CASSYGRAGTFRETQYF.

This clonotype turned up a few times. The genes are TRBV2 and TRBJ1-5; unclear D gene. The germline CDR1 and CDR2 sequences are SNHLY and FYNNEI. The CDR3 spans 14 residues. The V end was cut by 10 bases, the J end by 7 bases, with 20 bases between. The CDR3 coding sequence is TGTGCCACCACCCTTGGTTGGGGAGAGCAGCCCCAGCATTTT. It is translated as CATTLGWGEQPQHF.

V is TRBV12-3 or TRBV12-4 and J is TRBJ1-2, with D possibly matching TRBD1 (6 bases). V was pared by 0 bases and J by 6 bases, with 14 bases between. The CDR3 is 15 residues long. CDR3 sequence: CASSLAGGRVDGYTF. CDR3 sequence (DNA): TGTGCCAGCAGTTTAGCGGGGGGCAGGGTGGATGGCTACACCTTC.

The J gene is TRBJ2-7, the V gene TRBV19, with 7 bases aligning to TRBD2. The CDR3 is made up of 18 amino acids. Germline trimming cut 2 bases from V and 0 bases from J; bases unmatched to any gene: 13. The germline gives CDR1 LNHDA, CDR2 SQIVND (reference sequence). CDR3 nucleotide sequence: TGTGCCAGTAGTATACGGGGGGATTGGCCCCAGAGCTCCTACGAGCAGTACTTC. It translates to CASSIRGDWPQSSYEQYF. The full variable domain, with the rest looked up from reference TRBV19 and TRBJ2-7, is DGGITQSPKYLFRKEGQNVTLSCEQNLNHDAMYWYRQDPGQGLRLIYYSQIVNDFQKGDIAEGYSVSREKKESFPLTVTSAQKNPTAFYLCASSIRGDWPQSSYEQYFGPGTRLTVT.

The CDR3 loop reads CASSTDGTDNQPQHF. The CDR3 region has the DNA TGTGCCAGTAGTACCGACGGGACAGACAATCAGCCCCAGCATTTT. This chain links TRBV19 with TRBJ1-5; 7 bases match TRBD1. The CDR3 consists of 15 residues. Trimming cost V 4 bases and J 3 bases; bases outside gene matches: 6. Germline CDR1 is LNHDA and CDR2 is SQIVND (reference sequence).